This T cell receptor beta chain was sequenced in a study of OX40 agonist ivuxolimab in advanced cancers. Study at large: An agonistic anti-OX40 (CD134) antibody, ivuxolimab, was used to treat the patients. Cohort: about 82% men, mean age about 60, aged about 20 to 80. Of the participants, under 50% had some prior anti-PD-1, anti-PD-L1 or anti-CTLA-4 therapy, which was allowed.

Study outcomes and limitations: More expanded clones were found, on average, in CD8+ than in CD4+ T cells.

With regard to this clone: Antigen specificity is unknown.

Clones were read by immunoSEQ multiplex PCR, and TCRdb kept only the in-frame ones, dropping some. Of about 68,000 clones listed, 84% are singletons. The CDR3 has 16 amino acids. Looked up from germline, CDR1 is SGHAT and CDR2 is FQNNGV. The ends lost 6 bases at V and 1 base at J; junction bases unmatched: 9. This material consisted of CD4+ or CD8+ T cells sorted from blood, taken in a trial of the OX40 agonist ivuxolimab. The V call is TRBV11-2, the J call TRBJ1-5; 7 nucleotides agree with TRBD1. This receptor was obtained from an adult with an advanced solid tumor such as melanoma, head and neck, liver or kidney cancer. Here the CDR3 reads CASSRNGQDSNQPQHF. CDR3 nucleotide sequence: TGTGCCAGCAGTCGAAATGGACAGGACAGCAATCAGCCCCAGCATTTT.